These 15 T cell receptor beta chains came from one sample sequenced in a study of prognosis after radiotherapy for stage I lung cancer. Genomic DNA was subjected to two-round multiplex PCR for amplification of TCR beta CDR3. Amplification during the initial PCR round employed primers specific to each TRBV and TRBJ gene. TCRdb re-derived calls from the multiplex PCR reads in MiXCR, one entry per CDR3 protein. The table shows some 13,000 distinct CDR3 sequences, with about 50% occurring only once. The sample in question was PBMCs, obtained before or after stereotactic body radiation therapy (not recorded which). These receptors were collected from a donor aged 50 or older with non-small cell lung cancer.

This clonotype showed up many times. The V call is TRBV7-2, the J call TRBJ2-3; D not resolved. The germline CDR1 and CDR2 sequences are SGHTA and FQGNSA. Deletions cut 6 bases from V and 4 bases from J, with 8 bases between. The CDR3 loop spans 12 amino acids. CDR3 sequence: CASSRYPDTQYF. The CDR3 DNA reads TGTGCCAGCAGTAGGTACCCAGATACGCAGTATTTT. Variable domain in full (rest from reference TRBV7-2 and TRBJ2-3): GAGVSQSPSNKVTEKGKDVELRCDPISGHTALYWYRQSLGQGLEFLIYFQGNSAPDKSGLPSDRFSAERTGGSVSTLTIQRTQQEDSAVYLCASSRYPDTQYFGPGTRLTVL.

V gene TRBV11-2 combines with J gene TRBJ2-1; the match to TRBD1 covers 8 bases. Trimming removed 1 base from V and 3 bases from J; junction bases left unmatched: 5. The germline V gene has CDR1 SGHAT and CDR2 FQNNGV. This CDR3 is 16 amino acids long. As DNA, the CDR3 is TGTGCCAGCAGCTTAGTCGGGACAGGCGTCTACAATGAGCAGTTCTTC. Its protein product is CASSLVGTGVYNEQFF.

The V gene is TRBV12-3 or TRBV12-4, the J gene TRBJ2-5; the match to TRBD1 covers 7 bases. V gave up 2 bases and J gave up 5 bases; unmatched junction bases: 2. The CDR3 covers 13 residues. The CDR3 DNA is TGTGCCAGCAGTTTAAGGGGGCGTGAGACCCAGTACTTC. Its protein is CASSLRGRETQYF.

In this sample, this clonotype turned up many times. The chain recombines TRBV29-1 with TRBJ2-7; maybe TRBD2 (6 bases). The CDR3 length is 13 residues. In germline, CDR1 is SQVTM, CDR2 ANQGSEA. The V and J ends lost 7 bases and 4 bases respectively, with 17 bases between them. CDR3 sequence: CSAWDSRGYEQYF. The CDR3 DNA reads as TGCAGCGCCTGGGACTCCCGGGGGTACGAGCAGTACTTC.

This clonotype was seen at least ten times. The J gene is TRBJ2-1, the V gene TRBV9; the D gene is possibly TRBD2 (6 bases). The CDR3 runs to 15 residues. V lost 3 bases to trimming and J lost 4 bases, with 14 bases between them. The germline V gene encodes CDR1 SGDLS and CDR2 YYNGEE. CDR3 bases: TGTGCCAGCAGCGCGGGGGTGGGGAATTACAATGAGCAGTTCTTC. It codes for CASSAGVGNYNEQFF.

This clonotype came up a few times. DNA of the CDR3: TGCAGTGCAGTCACTTTAGAGAGGGGAGAATCCTACGAGCAGTACTTC. As protein: CSAVTLERGESYEQYF. The V and J genes are TRBV20-1 and TRBJ2-7; D assignment may be TRBD1 or TRBD2 (5 bases each). CDR3 size: 16 residues. Germline V gives CDR1 DFQATT, CDR2 SNEGSKA (reference sequence). Between the trimmed V and J ends, which lost 6 bases and 1 base, there was a span of 22 bases.

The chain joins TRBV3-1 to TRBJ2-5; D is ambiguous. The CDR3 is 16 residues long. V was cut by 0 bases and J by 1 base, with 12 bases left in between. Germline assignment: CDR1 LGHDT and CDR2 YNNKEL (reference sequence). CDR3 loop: CASSQEWVGSQETQYF. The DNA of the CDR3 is TGTGCCAGCAGCCAAGAATGGGTGGGAAGCCAAGAGACCCAGTACTTC.

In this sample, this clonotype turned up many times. For the CDR3, the DNA is TGTGCCAGCAGCTCGGGACTAGCGGGAGGGAGACGGGAGACCCAGTACTTC. Protein: CASSSGLAGGRRETQYF. V usage is TRBV5-4 and J usage is TRBJ2-5, with 16 bases aligning to TRBD2. Germline assignment: CDR1 SGHNT and CDR2 YYREEE (reference sequence). This CDR3 is built from 17 residues. The V segment lost 3 bases and the J segment 5 bases; nucleotides outside the gene matches: 7.

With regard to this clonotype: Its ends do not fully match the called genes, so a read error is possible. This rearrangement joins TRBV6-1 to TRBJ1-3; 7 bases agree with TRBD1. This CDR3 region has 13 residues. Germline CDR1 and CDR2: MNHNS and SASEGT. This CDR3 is CTSSDRAGNTIYF. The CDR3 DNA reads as TGTACCAGCAGTGACAGGGCTGGAAACACCATATATTTT.

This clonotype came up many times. The CDR3 region is CSARVNRASSRETQYF. The DNA of the CDR3 is TGCAGTGCTAGAGTGAATAGGGCTAGTTCCCGAGAGACCCAGTACTTC. This rearrangement joins TRBV20-1 to TRBJ2-5, with D unresolved. Per germline, CDR1 DFQATT and CDR2 SNEGSKA (reference sequence). This CDR3 is built from 16 residues. V lost 1 base and J 4 bases, leaving 19 bases between the germline ends.

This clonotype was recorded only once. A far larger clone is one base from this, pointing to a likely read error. CDR3 sequence (DNA): TGTGCCAGCAGTGAAGGGACTAGCGGGAGTGAGCAGTACTTC. The encoded protein is CASSEGTSGSEQYF. The rearrangement joins TRBV6-2 or TRBV6-3 to TRBJ2-4; 14 bases match TRBD2. Losses at the gene ends were 5 bases for V and 13 bases for J; bases not matched to a gene: 7. CDR3 length equals 14 residues. CDR1 and CDR2 from the germline V gene are MNHEY and SVGEGT.

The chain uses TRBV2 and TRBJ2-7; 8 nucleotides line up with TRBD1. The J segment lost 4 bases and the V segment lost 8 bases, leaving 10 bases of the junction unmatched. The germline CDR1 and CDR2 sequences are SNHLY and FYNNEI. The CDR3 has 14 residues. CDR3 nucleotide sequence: TGTGCCAGCGCCCAGGGGGCGTTTTTATACGAGCAGTACTTC. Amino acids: CASAQGAFLYEQYF.

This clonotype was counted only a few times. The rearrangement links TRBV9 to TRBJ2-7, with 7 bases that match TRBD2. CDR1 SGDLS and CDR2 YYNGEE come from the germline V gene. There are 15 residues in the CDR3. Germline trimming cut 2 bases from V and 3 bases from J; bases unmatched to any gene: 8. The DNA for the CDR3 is TGTGCCAGCAGCGTCGGACTAGGAGGGTTCTACGAGCAGTACTTC. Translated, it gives CASSVGLGGFYEQYF.

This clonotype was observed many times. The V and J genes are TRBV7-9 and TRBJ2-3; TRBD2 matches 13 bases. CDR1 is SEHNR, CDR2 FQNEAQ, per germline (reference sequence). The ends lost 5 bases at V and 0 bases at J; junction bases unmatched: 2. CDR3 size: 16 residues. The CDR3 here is CASSRTSGRSTDTQYF. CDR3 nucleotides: TGTGCCAGCAGCAGGACTAGCGGGAGAAGCACAGATACGCAGTATTTT.

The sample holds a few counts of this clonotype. CDR3 residues: CASSQDWGYGNTIYF. DNA of the CDR3: TGTGCCAGCAGCCAAGATTGGGGTTATGGAAACACCATATATTTT. The chain links TRBV3-1 to TRBJ1-3; no reliable D call. Trimming shortened V by 0 bases and J by 3 bases, and 9 bases separated the two germline ends. Germline values: CDR1 LGHDT, CDR2 YNNKEL (reference sequence). This CDR3 comprises 15 residues.